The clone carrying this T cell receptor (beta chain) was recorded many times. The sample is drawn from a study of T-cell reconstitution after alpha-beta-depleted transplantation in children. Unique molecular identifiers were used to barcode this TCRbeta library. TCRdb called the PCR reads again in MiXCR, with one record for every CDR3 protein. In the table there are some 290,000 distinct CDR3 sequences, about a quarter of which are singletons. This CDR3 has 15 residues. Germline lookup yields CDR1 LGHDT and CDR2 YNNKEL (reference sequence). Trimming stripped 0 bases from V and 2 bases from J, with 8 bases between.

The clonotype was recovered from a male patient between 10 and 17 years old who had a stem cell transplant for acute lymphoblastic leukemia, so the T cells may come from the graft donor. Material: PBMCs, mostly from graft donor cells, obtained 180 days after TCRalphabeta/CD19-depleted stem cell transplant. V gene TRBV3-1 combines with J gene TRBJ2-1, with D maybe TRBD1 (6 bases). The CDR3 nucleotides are TGTGCCAGCAGCCAAGAACAGGGCCCCTACAATGAGCAGTTCTTC. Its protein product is CASSQEQGPYNEQFF.